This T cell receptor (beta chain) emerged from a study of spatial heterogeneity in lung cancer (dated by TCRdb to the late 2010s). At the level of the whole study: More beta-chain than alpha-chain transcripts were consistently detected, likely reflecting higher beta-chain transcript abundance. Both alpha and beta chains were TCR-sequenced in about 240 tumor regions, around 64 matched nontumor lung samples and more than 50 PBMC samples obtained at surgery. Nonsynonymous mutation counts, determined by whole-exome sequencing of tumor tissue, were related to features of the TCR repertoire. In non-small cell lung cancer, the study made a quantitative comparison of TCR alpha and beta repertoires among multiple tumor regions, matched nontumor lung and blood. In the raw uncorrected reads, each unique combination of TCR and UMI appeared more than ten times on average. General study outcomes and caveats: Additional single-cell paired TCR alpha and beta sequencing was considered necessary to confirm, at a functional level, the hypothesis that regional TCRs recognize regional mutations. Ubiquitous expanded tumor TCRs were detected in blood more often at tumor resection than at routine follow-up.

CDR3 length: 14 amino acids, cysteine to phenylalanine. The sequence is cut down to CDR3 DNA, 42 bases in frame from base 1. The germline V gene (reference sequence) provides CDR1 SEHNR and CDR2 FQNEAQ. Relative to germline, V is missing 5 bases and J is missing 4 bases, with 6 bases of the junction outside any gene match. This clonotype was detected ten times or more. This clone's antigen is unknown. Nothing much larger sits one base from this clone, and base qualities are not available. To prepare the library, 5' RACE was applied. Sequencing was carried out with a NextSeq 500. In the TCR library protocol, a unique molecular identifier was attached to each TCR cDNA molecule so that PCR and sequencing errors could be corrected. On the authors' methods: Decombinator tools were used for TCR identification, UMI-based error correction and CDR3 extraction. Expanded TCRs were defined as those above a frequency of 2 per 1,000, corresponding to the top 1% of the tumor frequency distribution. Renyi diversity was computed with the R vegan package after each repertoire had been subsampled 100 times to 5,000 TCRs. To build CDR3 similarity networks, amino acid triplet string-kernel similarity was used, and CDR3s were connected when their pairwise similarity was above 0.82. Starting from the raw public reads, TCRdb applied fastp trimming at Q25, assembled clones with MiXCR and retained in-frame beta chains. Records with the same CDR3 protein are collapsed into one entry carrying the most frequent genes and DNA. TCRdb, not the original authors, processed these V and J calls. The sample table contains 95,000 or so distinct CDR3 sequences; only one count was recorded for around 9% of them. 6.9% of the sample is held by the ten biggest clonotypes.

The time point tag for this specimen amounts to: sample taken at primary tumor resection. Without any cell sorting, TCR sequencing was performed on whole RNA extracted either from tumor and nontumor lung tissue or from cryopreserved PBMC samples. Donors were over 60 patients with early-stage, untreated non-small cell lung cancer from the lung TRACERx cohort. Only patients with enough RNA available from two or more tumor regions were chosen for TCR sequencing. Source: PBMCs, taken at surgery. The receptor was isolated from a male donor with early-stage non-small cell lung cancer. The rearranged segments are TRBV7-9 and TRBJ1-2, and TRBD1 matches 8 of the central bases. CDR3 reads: CASSIQGASYGYTF. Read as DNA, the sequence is TGTGCCAGCAGCATTCAGGGGGCCTCCTATGGCTACACCTTC.